Given below is one TCR beta chain in context. What antigen it recognizes has not been identified. No much larger clone is present one base from it, and per-base qualities are unavailable. For sequencing of the TCRbeta CDR3 region, genomic DNA was extracted from the sorted cells. The immunoSEQ Assay was used for sequencing of TCRbeta CDR3 regions. TCRdb re-hosts the immuneACCESS table, in-frame sequences only. Its copies lack some clones; in the studies checked, an unresolved V gene accounts for under half of them, and the cause for the rest is not known. Counted in this sample were around 30,000 clones; approximately 93% of them appeared once. Over 8.5% of the sample belongs to the ten largest clones. Patients with a history of autoimmune disease or receiving systemic immunosuppression were excluded from the trial. Peripheral blood for TCR sequencing was collected from all dose cohorts at baseline, on cycle 4 day 1, and on cycle 7 day 1. The samples were drawn from a first-in-human, open-label, multicenter phase I dose-escalation trial of ivuxolimab. Adults with locally advanced or metastatic melanoma, renal cell carcinoma, hepatocellular carcinoma or head and neck squamous cell carcinoma were enrolled in the trial. Before TCR sequencing, CD4+ T cells and CD8+ T cells were sorted from peripheral blood as separate populations.

The source of the sample is a study of OX40 agonist ivuxolimab in advanced cancers. Regarding the research as a whole: The costimulatory receptor OX40 (CD134) was targeted by ivuxolimab, a fully human IgG2 agonistic monoclonal antibody. Among the roughly 54 dose-escalation patients, 19 had hepatocellular carcinoma, around 15 melanoma, 9 renal cell carcinoma and 9 head and neck cancer. The paper reports the monotherapy dose-escalation portion (N = 52 patients) of the phase I ivuxolimab trial. Patients were allowed to have had prior anti-PD-1, anti-PD-L1 or anti-CTLA-4 therapy, and approximately 43% of the dose-escalation patients had previously received checkpoint inhibitors. Peripheral TCRbeta sequencing was intended to test whether TCR sequence diversity was altered and clonal T-cell expansion was caused by ivuxolimab. Intravenous ivuxolimab was administered to patients every 2 weeks at six dose levels: 0.01, 0.1, 0.3, 1.5, 3 and 10 mg/kg. Partial responses were achieved by three dose-escalation patients, of whom one had hepatocellular carcinoma and two had cutaneous melanoma. In the dose-escalation cohort, roughly 82% of patients were male, and the mean age was around 60 years with a range of about 20 to 80.

Trimming accounts for 4 bases at V and 7 bases at J, while the number of junction bases matched to no gene is 13. The CDR3 contains 16 residues, cysteine and phenylalanine counted. Only CDR3 DNA is held: 48 bases, read in frame from base 1. CDR1 MGHRA and CDR2 YSYEKL are derived from the germline V gene. What the research found in general, with its limitations: Low levels of normalized T-cell clonal expansion were also seen in some patients who did not respond. At doses from 0.1 to 3.0 mg/kg, clonal expansion was seen in both CD4+ and CD8+ blood T cells between baseline and week 6. In the 0.1-3.0 mg/kg groups, partial responders were among the patients with the lowest normalized peripheral clonal expansion, particularly in CD8+ T cells. The antigen specificity of the peripheral T cells that underwent clonal expansion was not determined. After ivuxolimab, more expanded clones were found on average in CD8+ T cells than in CD4+ T cells.

The sequence came from an adult with an advanced solid tumor such as melanoma, head and neck, liver or kidney cancer. Sequenced material: CD4+ or CD8+ T cells sorted from blood, taken in a trial of the OX40 agonist ivuxolimab. This chain joins TRBV4-1 to TRBJ2-7; 10 of the junction bases match TRBD1. The sequence in DNA is TGCGCCAGCAGCCTCAGGGTGAGACAGGGGGCTGGGGAGCAGTACTTC. Translation gives CASSLRVRQGAGEQYF.